This T cell receptor (beta chain) was recorded in a study of cytomegalovirus exposure and HLA in healthy donors (TCRdb year 2017). For the wider study: An earlier analysis of roughly 630 of the donors reported 250 to 350 Gb of sequence data and more than 90 million unique TCR beta sequences from about 179 million T cells. An early release covering roughly 580 HLA-typed donors comprised 300 to 350 gigabases of sequencing data and roughly 86 million unique TCR sequences. High-throughput TCR immunosequencing, statistical association of individual TCRs with disease status, and machine learning were combined to predict cytomegalovirus infection status. Donor age, sex, ethnicity and CMV serostatus were compiled together with the repertoire data. The study used immunosequencing to profile the T cell repertoires of approximately 640 subjects and linked those repertoires to cytomegalovirus serostatus. The aim of the study was to test whether cataloging public T cell receptors could identify signatures of past pathogen exposure. A separate validation cohort of over 95 different subjects was used in addition to the approximately 700-subject first cohort. Genome-wide SNP genotypes for about 55% of the roughly 670 donors were used in a later genetic analysis, which treated that subset as a discovery cohort. The genetic ancestry cluster associated with self-reported Caucasian donors included approximately 85% of the roughly 360 genotyped donors. Typing coverage differed by locus: A, B, C, DRB1 and DQB1 were typed in roughly 629-630 donors, DQA1 in approximately 520, DPA1 in over 600, and DPB1 in just under 480. To decide whether each TCR beta V gene segment behaved as functional or pseudogenic, an earlier analysis of several hundred of the donors relied on high-throughput TCR beta sequencing. A later analysis re-analyzed previously published TCR beta repertoires from 600 to 850 donors and added high-resolution HLA genotyping to study TCR occurrence patterns. Roughly 5 DR-DQ haplotypes were handled as single units for association and clustering, since linkage in the cohort was strong. Class I and class II HLA loci were covered by the typing at four-digit resolution. The later analysis used no new phenotypic data to find candidate immune exposures, relying instead on TCR beta sequences and their occurrence across donors. All discovery cohort repertoires had been generated on a single sequencing platform. On average, roughly 250,000 unique TCR beta nucleotide sequences were sequenced per donor among more than 350 genotyped donors of the cohort, with 15% to 20% of those sequences being non-productive.

The cohort consisted of more than 650 healthy bone marrow donors. Cohort members were all nominally healthy when sampled, although unrecorded immune exposures were likely present. The donor tested CMV seropositive and was one of the 289 seropositive cohort members. Each donor provided a peripheral blood sample, and peripheral blood mononuclear cells were used for TCR beta sequencing. Genomic DNA was extracted from the blood cell samples with the Qiagen DNeasy Blood Extraction Kit. Library construction relied on the immunoSEQ multiplex PCR assay. A mixture of 60 forward primers for TCR Vbeta segments and 13 reverse primers for TCR Jbeta segments was used in the multiplex PCR. The CDR3 region of rearranged TCR beta genes was amplified from genomic DNA by a multiplex PCR assay. The Illumina HiSeq System was used to sequence the amplified TCR beta libraries as 87-base-pair reads. On the study's bioinformatics: A later analysis tallied roughly 76 million unique TCR beta chains across the approximately 670 repertoires, and about 10 million of those chains were shared by two or more donors. To remove PCR and sequencing errors, raw reads were error-corrected and collapsed into unique sequences using a nearest-neighbor algorithm that merged closely related sequences. V, D and J gene segments were assigned by aligning CDR3 sequences to IMGT reference sequences. Each retained sequence needed at least a six-nucleotide match to both a V gene segment and a J gene segment. Rearrangements were called productive when the CDR3 lacked stop codons and stayed in frame with V and J; all others were non-productive. CDR3 was defined according to IMGT convention as the region running from the second conserved V-encoded cysteine to the conserved J-encoded phenylalanine. The earlier analysis of about 570 of the donors excluded any sequence lacking an unambiguous match to a single V gene segment. An earlier analysis of fewer than 750 of the donors called V segments functional above 56.7% productive rearrangements and segregating when the between-donor standard deviation exceeded 5%. To diagnose cytomegalovirus status from the catalog of TCR beta chain sequences, a statistical classification framework was built. A later analysis assigned V and J genes by comparing TCR nucleotide sequences with IMGT/GENE-DB human TR gene sequences. Using the TCRdist pipeline, a later analysis assigned CDR3 sequences along with most-parsimonious VDJ recombination scenarios. In a later analysis, each TCR beta chain was defined by its CDR3 amino acid sequence together with its V-gene family, and reads lacking a unique V-gene family were excluded. As a way to deal with suspected cross-contamination and a sequencing artifact, a later analysis dropped 450 to 700 nucleotide sequences that were highly shared and had low generation probability. For each public chain, a later analysis derived a clonal expansion index from normalized ranks of inferred template counts within each repertoire. In a later analysis, generation probabilities were computed with a VDJ recombination model fitted to out-of-frame rearrangements, and the resulting probabilities were checked against IGoR. Hypergeometric tests were used in a later analysis to score TCR-TCR, TCR-HLA and TCR-CMV co-occurrence, with a repertoire-size bias correction applied to the TCR pairs. In a later analysis, false discovery rates were estimated by permuting HLA or CMV assignments 20 times. In a later analysis, co-occurring TCRs were grouped using DBSCAN, with TCRdist sequence similarity added in when clustering inside HLA-allele-positive subsets. For co-occurrence clustering, repertoires with fewer than 30,000 or more than 120,000 public chains were excluded, along with a handful of repertoires with anomalous nucleotide sharing. The clones in this table, taken by TCRdb from immuneACCESS, are in-frame only. Not every clone is retained; where verified, under half of the shortfall comes from an unresolved V gene, and the cause of the rest is unknown. That table gives V, J and clone size, and the DNA gave D and trimming. Recorded for this sample are approximately 220,000 clones; about 81% of them occurred a single time. Of the sample, approximately 6.5% is held by the ten largest clones.

V was cut back by 6 bases and J by 0 bases, leaving a gap of 18 bases between them. From cysteine to phenylalanine, the CDR3 is 17 amino acids long. Only the CDR3 part of the read is kept: 51 bases, read in frame from the first base. The germline V gene provides CDR1 SNHLY and CDR2 FYNNEI. Study-wide findings and limitations: The classifier was reported to diagnose cytomegalovirus status with high specificity and sensitivity in both the original cohort and the validation cohort. At a false discovery rate of 0.05, a later analysis linked under 20,000 TCR beta sequences to specific HLA alleles. Strong co-occurrence of HLA alleles, especially DR and DQ, made assigning TCR associations to individual alleles difficult. Several of the top co-occurrence clusters appeared to be linked to parvovirus B19, influenza, CMV and Epstein-Barr virus, according to a later analysis. Some IMGT-functional V segments, including TRBV6-2 and TRBV6-3, could not be told apart with the 87-base-pair reads, so those segments were excluded. In this cohort, only TCR beta chains were sequenced, and detectable features were limited by the absence of alpha or paired-chain data. A further reported finding was that TCR beta sequences accurately predicted the HLA-A and HLA-B alleles for most subjects in the first cohort. According to a later analysis, most CMV-associated TCR beta chains appeared to be HLA-restricted, and the HLA associations seemed to be driven largely by CMV exposure. A later analysis found that HLA-associated TCR beta chains were more clonally expanded and had lower generation probabilities than equally common non-associated chains. The presence/absence analyses assumed that sequencing depth was roughly uniform across donors, and that assumption may not be true. According to a later genetic analysis, donors in an Asian-associated ancestry cluster had fewer N-insertions in productive TCRs than the roughly 660-donor mean. The earlier analysis of some 560 of the donors excluded seventeen rarely observed V segments, including chromosome 9 orphons, because counts were too low. The sequencing pipeline was judged likely to have produced a cluster of highly shared sequence variants as a technical artifact. A later genetic analysis associated a missense DCLRE1C variant with V-gene and J-gene trimming of TCR beta chains, and an independent cohort replicated the association. While some public TCRs were present in many individuals, most TCR sequences turned up only very rarely across donors. Broadly in line with IMGT annotations, most TCR beta V segments showed up in productive rearrangements about 87% or about 30% of the time in an earlier analysis of approximately 640 of the donors. Correlated functional status among segregating V segments might reflect linkage disequilibrium, but an unknown experimental factor could not be ruled out. In a later analysis, TCR association rates were found to vary across HLA loci, with the most associated TCRs seen for DRB1 alleles and the fewest for HLA-C alleles. A few of the identified cytomegalovirus-associated TCR beta chains were confirmed in vitro to be specific for cytomegalovirus antigens. In the study, around 150 TCR beta chains were listed as associated with cytomegalovirus. CMV serostatus was the only immune exposure information available for the cohort. The authors suggested that the approach could potentially be extended to other disease states and immunological phenotypes. Because HLA typing was unavailable for some donors at each locus, only the typed subset was used in association tests.

About this clone: Its antigen target is currently unknown. No clone much larger than this one lies a single base away; base qualities are absent.

The sequence was collected from a man in his forties in good health and CMV-seropositive. Rearrangement joined TRBV2 to TRBJ2-1, and perhaps TRBD1 as D gene, on 6 matching bases. The sample comprised PBMCs. The DNA is as follows: TGTGCCAGCAGGAGAGACAGGCGCCTGGCCTCCTACAATGAGCAGTTCTTC. Its protein is CASRRDRRLASYNEQFF.